These 29 T cell receptor beta chains were sequenced from one sample in a study of T cells in Graves' hyperthyroidism and ophthalmopathy. Researchers took RNA transcripts and amplified the TCR beta CDR3 regions from them. Researchers ran a first-round RT-PCR on the TCR CDR3 using the HTBI primer set. TCRdb recomputed calls from the multiplex PCR reads with MiXCR, one row per CDR3 protein. This table has roughly 510,000 distinct CDR3 sequences, 20% to 25% appearing once. The sample taken for sequencing was blood. These receptors were collected from a man aged 18-30 years with Graves' hyperthyroidism.

This clonotype has ten or more counts. The genes are TRBV7-8 and TRBJ1-2; tentative D call: TRBD1 (5 bases). This CDR3 comprises 14 residues. Germline V gene sequence: CDR1 SGHVS, CDR2 FQNEAQ. V gave up 5 bases and J gave up 6 bases, with 16 bases separating them. The CDR3 is CASSPRLVGDGYTF. CDR3 sequence (DNA): TGTGCCAGCAGCCCTCGATTGGTGGGGGATGGCTACACCTTC.

This rearrangement joins TRBV24-1 to TRBJ2-5; D gene uncertain. V lost 2 bases to trimming and J lost 3 bases, with 12 bases between them. CDR1 and CDR2 from the germline V gene are KGHDR and SFDVKD. The CDR3 sequence is 15 residues long. In DNA, the CDR3 is TGTGCCACCAGTGATTCCTCTCACGTGGAAGAGACCCAGTACTTC. Translated, it gives CATSDSSHVEETQYF.

This clonotype was seen many times. This chain uses TRBV12-3 or TRBV12-4 with TRBJ2-6; perhaps TRBD1 as D (5 bases). V lost 4 bases and J 3 bases, leaving 10 bases between the germline ends. The CDR3 contains 15 residues. DNA for the CDR3: TGTGCCAGCAGTTCGTGGGGCGGTGGGGCCAACGTCCTGACTTTC. It translates to CASSSWGGGANVLTF.

The sample holds many counts of this clonotype. The chain employs TRBV7-8 and TRBJ2-2; 8 bases match TRBD1. V was pared by 5 bases and J by 6 bases, with 5 bases of the junction left unmatched. This CDR3 contains 14 residues. Germline V gene lookup returns CDR1 SGHVS and CDR2 FQNEAQ. The CDR3 loop is CASSPETGAGELFF. CDR3 DNA sequence: TGTGCCAGCAGCCCGGAGACAGGGGCCGGGGAGCTGTTTTTT.

Ten or more counts support this clonotype. The CDR3 protein is CASSPGAGDEQYF. CDR3 nucleotide sequence: TGTGCCAGCAGCCCCGGAGCGGGGGACGAGCAGTACTTC. V is TRBV7-6 and J is TRBJ2-7, with 8 bases fitting TRBD2. Germline V gene sequence: CDR1 SGHVS, CDR2 FNYEAQ. With 5 bases clipped from V and 5 bases from J, the junction kept 5 bases outside the gene matches. CDR3 length equals 13 residues. Filled out from reference TRBV7-6 and TRBJ2-7, the complete variable domain reads GAGVSQSPRYKVTKRGQDVALRCDPISGHVSLYWYRQALGQGPEFLTYFNYEAQQDKSGLPNDRFSAERPEGSISTLTIQRTEQRDSAMYRCASSPGAGDEQYFGPGTRLTVT.

This clonotype has ten or more counts. The rearrangement links TRBV24-1 to TRBJ1-2; no reliable D call. The CDR3 totals 14 residues. Germline V gene sequence: CDR1 KGHDR, CDR2 SFDVKD. V lost 2 bases to trimming and J lost 8 bases, with 14 bases between them. CDR3 in DNA: TGTGCCACCAGTGATTCAAGCCGGTACGGGGGCTACACCTTC. Translation: CATSDSSRYGGYTF.

This clonotype was found many times. This chain connects TRBV28 to TRBJ1-2, with a tentative D call TRBD1 (5 bases). The CDR3 consists of 13 residues. V was pared by 5 bases and J by 5 bases, with 12 bases between. Germline lookup yields CDR1 MDHEN and CDR2 SYDVKM. DNA for the CDR3: TGTGCCAGCAGTACAAGGGACGCTTATGGCTACACCTTC. Protein sequence: CASSTRDAYGYTF.

The V call is TRBV12-3 or TRBV12-4, the J call TRBJ1-2, with TRBD1 matching over 8 bases. After removal of 7 bases from V and 5 bases from J, the junction contained 12 bases not matched to a gene. The CDR3 has 15 amino acids. CDR3 sequence: CASTIYGTGSYGYTF. Here the CDR3 DNA reads TGTGCCAGCACCATATACGGGACAGGTTCTTATGGCTACACCTTC.

This clonotype was seen repeatedly, ten times or more. The chain joins TRBV5-1 to TRBJ1-1, with 8 bases matching TRBD1. CDR3 length: 15 amino acids. CDR1 and CDR2 from the germline V gene are SGHRS and YFSETQ. V was clipped by 1 base and J by 3 bases; unmatched bases: 5. The CDR3 region has the DNA TGCGCCAGCAGCTTGTCTGGACAGGGACACACTGAAGCTTTCTTT. Translating it yields CASSLSGQGHTEAFF.

This sequence joins TRBV9 and TRBJ1-1, with D possibly being TRBD1 (6 bases). Looked up from germline, CDR1 is SGDLS and CDR2 is YYNGEE. V lost 3 bases, J lost 6 bases, and 9 bases lay in between. The length of the CDR3 is 12 residues. Written as DNA, the CDR3 is TGTGCCAGCAGCGACAGGGACTCTGAAGCTTTCTTT. Amino acid sequence: CASSDRDSEAFF.

This chain links TRBV5-1 with TRBJ2-7; D possibly corresponds to TRBD2 (5 bases). The CDR3 loop spans 13 amino acids. Trimming stripped 0 bases from V and 7 bases from J, with 11 bases between. Germline V CDR1 and CDR2: SGHRS, YFSETQ. CDR3 sequence reads: CASSLVPSGEQYF. The CDR3 coding sequence is TGCGCCAGCAGCTTGGTTCCCTCGGGGGAGCAGTACTTC. The variable domain in full, completed from reference TRBV5-1 and TRBJ2-7, reads KAGVTQTPRYLIKTRGQQVTLSCSPISGHRSVSWYQQTPGQGLQFLFEYFSETQRNKGNFPGRFSGRQFSNSRSEMNVSTLELGDSALYLCASSLVPSGEQYFGPGTRLTVT.

The V call is TRBV27, the J call TRBJ1-2, with 7 bases identical to TRBD1. Germline lookup yields CDR1 MNHEY and CDR2 SMNVEV (reference sequence). V was pared by 4 bases and J by 4 bases, with 6 bases of the junction left unmatched. This CDR3 comprises 14 residues. CDR3 bases: TGTGCCAGCAGTTCGGGACAGACTCTCTATGGCTACACCTTC. This translates into CASSSGQTLYGYTF.

Ten or more counts support this clonotype. The genes are TRBV19 and TRBJ1-1; D uncertain. This CDR3 has 13 residues. The V end was cut by 5 bases, the J end by 0 bases, with 7 bases between. Per germline, CDR1 LNHDA and CDR2 SQIVND (reference sequence). The CDR3, as DNA: TGTGCCAGTAGTTGGCAGCTGAACACTGAAGCTTTCTTT. It is translated as CASSWQLNTEAFF.

This chain uses TRBV9 with TRBJ1-6; weak D call: TRBD1 (6 bases). Trimming pared 4 bases from V and 7 bases from J, leaving 12 bases between. In germline, CDR1 is SGDLS, CDR2 YYNGEE. The CDR3 covers 14 residues. The CDR3 reads CASSSEGVNSPLHF. In DNA form, the CDR3 reads TGTGCCAGCAGCTCCGAGGGGGTCAATTCACCCCTCCACTTT.

This chain connects TRBV15 to TRBJ1-5; no reliable D call. The CDR3 consists of 15 residues. V dropped 3 bases and J dropped 2 bases, with 11 bases sitting between them. CDR1 LNHNV and CDR2 YYDKDF come from the germline V gene (reference sequence). CDR3 loop: CATSSFGGGNQPQHF. CDR3 sequence (DNA): TGTGCCACCAGCAGTTTCGGTGGGGGCAATCAGCCCCAGCATTTT.

The chain joins TRBV30 to TRBJ1-1; no clear D. CDR1 is GTSNPN, CDR2 SVGIG, per germline (reference sequence). CDR3 length equals 13 residues. V lost 0 bases, J lost 4 bases, and 9 bases lay in between. This CDR3 is CAWSVYLTTEAFF. In DNA, the CDR3 is TGTGCCTGGAGTGTATACCTGACCACTGAAGCTTTCTTT.

The table lists this clonotype with many counts. This chain uses TRBV7-9 with TRBJ1-1; D remains unclear. The germline gives CDR1 SEHNR, CDR2 FQNEAQ (reference sequence). This CDR3 spans 14 amino acids. The V end was cut by 7 bases, the J end by 1 base, with 13 bases between. The CDR3 nucleotides are TGTGCCAGCATTCGGGAATTAGGGAACACTGAAGCTTTCTTT. Its protein is CASIRELGNTEAFF.

This clonotype was counted only a few times. The rearrangement joins TRBV5-1 to TRBJ2-5; D uncertain. V was shortened by 0 bases and J by 5 bases, with 17 bases between the two germline ends. The CDR3 is made up of 16 amino acids. Germline loops: CDR1 SGHRS, CDR2 YFSETQ. In DNA form, the CDR3 reads TGCGCCAGCAGCTTGGAAGGTAGCAGAGCCGGGGAGACCCAGTACTTC. Residues: CASSLEGSRAGETQYF.

V usage is TRBV12-3 or TRBV12-4 and J usage is TRBJ2-7; D is possibly TRBD2 (5 bases). The ends were cut back, 2 bases at V and 8 bases at J, with 13 bases in the middle. CDR3 length: 13 residues. The CDR3 DNA reads TGTGCCAGCAGTTTACGCCTAGCAAACAAGCAGTACTTC. Its translation is CASSLRLANKQYF.

For this clonotype: It may be a read error: a sequence one base away is much more abundant. The chain couples TRBV12-3 or TRBV12-4 to TRBJ1-2; 7 bases map to TRBD1. The CDR3 totals 15 residues. Losses at the gene ends were 6 bases for V and 12 bases for J; bases not matched to a gene: 19. The DNA of the CDR3 is TGTGCCAGCAGCAGACAGGGACCGTCCACCATGGGTCACACCTTC. It codes for CASSRQGPSTMGHTF.

This clonotype was seen ten or more times. The chain uses TRBV28 and TRBJ1-5, with D maybe TRBD1 (5 bases). Germline CDR1 reads MDHEN; CDR2 reads SYDVKM. V lost 7 bases and J 6 bases, leaving 16 bases between the germline ends. CDR3 length: 14 residues. CDR3 coding DNA: TGTGCCAGCATAGTTGGGGCGGGGGGTCAGCCCCAGCATTTT. Protein: CASIVGAGGQPQHF.

The rearrangement uses TRBV19 and TRBJ2-7, with D maybe TRBD1 (6 bases). The ends were cut back, 2 bases at V and 0 bases at J, with 8 bases in the middle. In germline, CDR1 is LNHDA, CDR2 SQIVND (reference sequence). The CDR3 extends over 14 amino acids. DNA for the CDR3: TGTGCCAGTAGTATATTGGGGGCCTCCTACGAGCAGTACTTC. Its translation: CASSILGASYEQYF.

This clonotype was picked up many times. The chain couples TRBV19 to TRBJ1-5; D gene uncertain. Germline CDR1 is LNHDA and CDR2 is SQIVND (reference sequence). Deletions cut 2 bases from V and 2 bases from J, with 10 bases between. The length of the CDR3 is 15 residues. The CDR3 DNA reads as TGTGCCAGTAGTATATCCTGGGAGGGCAATCAGCCCCAGCATTTT. Its protein is CASSISWEGNQPQHF. Full variable domain (outside the CDR3, taken from reference TRBV19 and TRBJ1-5): DGGITQSPKYLFRKEGQNVTLSCEQNLNHDAMYWYRQDPGQGLRLIYYSQIVNDFQKGDIAEGYSVSREKKESFPLTVTSAQKNPTAFYLCASSISWEGNQPQHFGDGTRLSIL.

In this sample, this clonotype turned up many times. The chain uses TRBV20-1 and TRBJ2-5, with 7 bases matching TRBD2. Per germline, CDR1 DFQATT and CDR2 SNEGSKA (reference sequence). The CDR3 length is 14 residues. V lost 3 bases and J lost 2; bases outside the gene matches: 6. The CDR3 protein is CSASVLALQETQYF. CDR3 nucleotide sequence: TGCAGTGCTAGTGTACTAGCGTTACAAGAGACCCAGTACTTC.

This clonotype was seen many times. The rearrangement links TRBV6-5 to TRBJ2-5, with D perhaps matching TRBD1 (5 bases). V lost 4 bases, J lost 3 bases, and 12 bases lay in between. The CDR3 length is 14 residues. Germline lookup yields CDR1 MNHEY and CDR2 SVGAGI. CDR3 nucleotides: TGTGCCAGCAGTTTGAAGGGGAAGGAAGAGACCCAGTACTTC. Residues: CASSLKGKEETQYF.

This clonotype has ten or more counts. V is TRBV19 and J is TRBJ1-2; D is unclear. This CDR3 is built from 14 residues. CDR1 LNHDA and CDR2 SQIVND come from the germline V gene (reference sequence). V lost 3 bases to trimming and J lost 4 bases, with 12 bases between them. The CDR3 sequence: CASSMDGDLYGYTF. As DNA, the CDR3 is TGTGCCAGTAGTATGGACGGAGATCTCTATGGCTACACCTTC.

This clonotype appeared many times. The gene calls are TRBV4-1 and TRBJ1-1; D is undetermined. Per the germline V gene, CDR1 is MGHRA and CDR2 is YSYEKL. With 1 base removed from V and 1 base from J, the gap between germline ends came to 13 bases. This CDR3 spans 16 amino acids. The CDR3 sequence: CASSQVELSRNTEAFF. The CDR3 region has the DNA TGCGCCAGCAGCCAAGTCGAGTTAAGCCGGAACACTGAAGCTTTCTTT.

The rearrangement uses TRBV12-5 and TRBJ2-6; D gene uncertain. The germline V gene has CDR1 LGHNT and CDR2 FRNRAP. Trimming took 2 bases from V and 12 from J, leaving 8 bases between them. This CDR3 contains 12 residues. The chain's CDR3 is CASGLNPVVLTF. In nucleotides, the CDR3 is TGTGCTAGTGGTTTGAATCCGGTCGTCCTGACTTTC. The full variable domain, its missing parts supplied by reference TRBV12-5 and TRBJ2-6, is DARVTQTPRHKVTEMGQEVTMRCQPILGHNTVFWYRQTMMQGLELLAYFRNRAPLDDSGMPKDRFSAEMPDATLATLKIQPSEPRDSAVYFCASGLNPVVLTFGAGSRLTVL.

This rearrangement joins TRBV6-2 or TRBV6-3 to TRBJ2-6; D possibly corresponds to TRBD1 (6 bases). The CDR3 length is 17 residues. V was cut by 4 bases and J by 0 bases, with 13 bases left in between. Germline CDR1 and CDR2: MNHEY and SVGEGT. DNA for the CDR3: TGTGCCAGCAGTTTCCCGACAGGACTCTCTGGGGCCAACGTCCTGACTTTC. Its protein product is CASSFPTGLSGANVLTF.